This record concerns one TCR beta chain sequence. This sample was included in a study of blood T cell repertoires in COVID-19. Study in general: Samples representing acute and convalescent COVID-19 were sourced from the United States, Italy and Spain. T cells, B-cell-depleted T cells, or PBMCs provided the cDNA or gDNA that served as material.

Germline values: CDR1 SGHTA, CDR2 FQGNSA. V was trimmed by 1 base and J by 8 bases, leaving 14 bases between them. The CDR3 covers 14 residues. Study processing details: Nucleated cell number was recorded as an estimate derived from reference gene primer amplification. The table came from immunoSEQ multiplex PCR; TCRdb's copy has only in-frame clones and leaves some out. The V and J calls and the clone size are those of that table, but D and trimming were determined from the DNA. In the table there are nearly 350,000 clones, around 90% of which are singletons. Sequencing used peripheral blood. The chain uses TRBV7-2 and TRBJ1-2, with a tentative D call TRBD1 (5 bases). The sequence came from a woman between 18 and 29 years old who had recovered from COVID-19. CDR3 bases: TGTGCCAGCAGCTTAGTTCGGCAGGGAAACGGCTACACCTTC. It is translated as CASSLVRQGNGYTF.